The TCR beta chain described here comes from a study of CD8+ T cells in alopecia areata. The sequencing template was cDNA reverse transcribed from extracted RNA. Method: immunoSEQ multiplex PCR; TCRdb's copy keeps in-frame clones and lacks some. The sample holds approximately 99,000 clones; roughly 60% are singletons and the top ten take less than 25%. V lost 6 bases to trimming and J lost 11 bases; unmatched junction nucleotides: 12. This CDR3 contains 13 residues. From germline, CDR1 is SQVTM and CDR2 ANQGSEA. The chain carries TRBV29-1 and TRBJ2-3; 9 nucleotides line up with TRBD1. The material sequenced was CD8+ T cells sorted from blood. The sequence was collected from a human donor in good health. For the CDR3, the DNA is TGCAGCGTGGACAGGGGCGATCACGGGGGGCAGTATTTT. Protein: CSVDRGDHGGQYF.